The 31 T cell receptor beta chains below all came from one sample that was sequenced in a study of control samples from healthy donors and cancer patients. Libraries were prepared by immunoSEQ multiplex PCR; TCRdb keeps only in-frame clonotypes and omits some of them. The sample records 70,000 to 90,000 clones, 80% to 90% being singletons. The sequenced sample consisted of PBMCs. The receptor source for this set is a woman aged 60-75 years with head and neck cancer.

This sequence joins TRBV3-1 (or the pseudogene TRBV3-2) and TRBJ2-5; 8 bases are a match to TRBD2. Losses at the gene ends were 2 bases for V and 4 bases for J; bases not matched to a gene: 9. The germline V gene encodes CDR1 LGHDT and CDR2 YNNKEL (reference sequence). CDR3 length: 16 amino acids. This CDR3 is CASSQRSSGGPETQYF. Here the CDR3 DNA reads TGTGCCAGCAGCCAACGGAGCTCGGGAGGGCCAGAGACCCAGTACTTC.

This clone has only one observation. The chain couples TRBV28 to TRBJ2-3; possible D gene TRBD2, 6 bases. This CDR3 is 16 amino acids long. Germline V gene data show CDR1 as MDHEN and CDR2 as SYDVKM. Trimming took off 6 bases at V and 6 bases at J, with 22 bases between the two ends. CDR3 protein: CASRTTRGSEADTQYF. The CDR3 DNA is TGTGCCAGCAGAACTACGCGGGGTTCGGAAGCGGATACGCAGTATTTT.

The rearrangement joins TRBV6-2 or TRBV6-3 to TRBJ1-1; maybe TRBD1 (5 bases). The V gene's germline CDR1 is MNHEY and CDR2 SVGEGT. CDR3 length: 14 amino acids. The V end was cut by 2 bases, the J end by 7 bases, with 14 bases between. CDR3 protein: CASSYDRDLLEAFF. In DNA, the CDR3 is TGTGCCAGCAGTTACGACAGAGACCTTCTTGAAGCTTTCTTT.

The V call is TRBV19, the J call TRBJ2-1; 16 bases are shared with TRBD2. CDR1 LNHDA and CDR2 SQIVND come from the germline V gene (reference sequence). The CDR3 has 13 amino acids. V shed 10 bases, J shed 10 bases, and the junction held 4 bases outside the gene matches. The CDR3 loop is CAMGLAGGGEQFF. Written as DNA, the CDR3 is TGTGCCATGGGACTAGCGGGAGGGGGGGAGCAGTTCTTC.

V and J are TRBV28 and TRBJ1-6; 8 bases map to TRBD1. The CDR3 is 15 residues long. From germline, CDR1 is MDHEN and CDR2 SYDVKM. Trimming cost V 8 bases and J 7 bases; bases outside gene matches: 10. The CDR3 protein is CASVPPTGANSPLHF. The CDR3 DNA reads TGTGCCAGCGTACCCCCGACAGGGGCGAATTCACCCCTCCACTTT.

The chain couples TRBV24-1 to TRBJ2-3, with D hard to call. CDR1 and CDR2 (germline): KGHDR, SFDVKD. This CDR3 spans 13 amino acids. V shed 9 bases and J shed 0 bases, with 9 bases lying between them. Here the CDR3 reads CATGPSSTDTQYF. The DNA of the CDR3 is TGTGCCACCGGACCCTCTAGCACAGATACGCAGTATTTT.

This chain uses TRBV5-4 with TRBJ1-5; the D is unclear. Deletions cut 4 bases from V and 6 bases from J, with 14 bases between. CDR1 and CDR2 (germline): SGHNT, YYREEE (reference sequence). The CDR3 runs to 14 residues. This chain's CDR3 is CASSEDPSSQPQHF. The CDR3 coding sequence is TGTGCCAGCAGCGAAGATCCATCTAGTCAGCCCCAGCATTTT.

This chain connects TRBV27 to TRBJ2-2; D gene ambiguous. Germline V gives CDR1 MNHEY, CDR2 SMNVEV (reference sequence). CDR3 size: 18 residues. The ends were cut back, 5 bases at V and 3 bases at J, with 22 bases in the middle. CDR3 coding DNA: TGTGCCAGCAGTGTGACATCACCTAGTTTCTTGCACACCGGGGAGCTGTTTTTT. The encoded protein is CASSVTSPSFLHTGELFF.

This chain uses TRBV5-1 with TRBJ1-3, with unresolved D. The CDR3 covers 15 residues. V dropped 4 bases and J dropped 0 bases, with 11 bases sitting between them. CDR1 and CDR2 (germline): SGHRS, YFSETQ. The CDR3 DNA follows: TGCGCCAGCAGCACCCGACGACGCTCTGGAAACACCATATATTTT. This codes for CASSTRRRSGNTIYF.

The CDR3, as DNA: TGTGCCAGTAGTACGGCGGGAGGCTACAATGAGCAGTTCTTC. This translates into CASSTAGGYNEQFF. The genes are TRBV19 and TRBJ2-1; TRBD2 aligns across 8 bases. Trimming at V came to 4 bases and at J to 3 bases, leaving 2 bases not matched to a gene. Germline CDR1 is LNHDA and CDR2 is SQIVND (reference sequence). The CDR3 is made up of 14 amino acids.

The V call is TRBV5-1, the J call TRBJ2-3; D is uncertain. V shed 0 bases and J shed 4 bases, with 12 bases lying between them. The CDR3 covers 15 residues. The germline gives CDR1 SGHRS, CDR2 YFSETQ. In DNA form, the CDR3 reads TGCGCCAGCAGCTTGGATGCTAGGGCCGCAGATACGCAGTATTTT. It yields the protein CASSLDARAADTQYF.

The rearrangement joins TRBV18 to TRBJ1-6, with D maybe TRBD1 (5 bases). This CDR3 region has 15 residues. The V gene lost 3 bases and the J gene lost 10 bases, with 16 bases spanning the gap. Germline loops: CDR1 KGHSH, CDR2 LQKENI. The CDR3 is CASSPPGPGGSPLHF. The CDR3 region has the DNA TGTGCCAGCTCACCCCCCGGGCCCGGGGGATCACCCCTCCACTTT.

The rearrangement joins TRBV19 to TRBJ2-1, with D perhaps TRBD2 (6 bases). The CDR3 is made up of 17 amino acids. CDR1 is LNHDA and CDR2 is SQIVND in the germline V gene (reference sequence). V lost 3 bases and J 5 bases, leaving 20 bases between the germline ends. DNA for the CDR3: TGTGCCAGTAGTATCCTGACCTCACCCGGAGGGAACAATGAGCAGTTCTTC. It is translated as CASSILTSPGGNNEQFF.

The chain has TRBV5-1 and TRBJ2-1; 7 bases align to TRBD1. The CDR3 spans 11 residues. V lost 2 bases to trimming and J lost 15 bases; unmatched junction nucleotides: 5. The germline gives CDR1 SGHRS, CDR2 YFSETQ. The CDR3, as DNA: TGCGCCAGCAGCTTAACGGACAGGTGGTTCTTC. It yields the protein CASSLTDRWFF. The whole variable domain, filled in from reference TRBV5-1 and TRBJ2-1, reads KAGVTQTPRYLIKTRGQQVTLSCSPISGHRSVSWYQQTPGQGLQFLFEYFSETQRNKGNFPGRFSGRQFSNSRSEMNVSTLELGDSALYLCASSLTDRWFFGPGTRLTVL.

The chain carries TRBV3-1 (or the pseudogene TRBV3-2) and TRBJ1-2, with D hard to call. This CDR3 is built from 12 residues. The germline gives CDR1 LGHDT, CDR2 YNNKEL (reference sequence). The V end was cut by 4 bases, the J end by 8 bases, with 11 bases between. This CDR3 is CASSLTVGGYTF. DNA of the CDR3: TGTGCCAGCAGCCTAACGGTGGGCGGCTACACCTTC.

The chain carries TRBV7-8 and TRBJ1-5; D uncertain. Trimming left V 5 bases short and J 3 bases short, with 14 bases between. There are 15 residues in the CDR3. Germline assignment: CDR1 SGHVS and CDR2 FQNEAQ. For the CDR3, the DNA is TGTGCCAGCAGCGATCGGACGGTCTACAATCAGCCCCAGCATTTT. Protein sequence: CASSDRTVYNQPQHF.

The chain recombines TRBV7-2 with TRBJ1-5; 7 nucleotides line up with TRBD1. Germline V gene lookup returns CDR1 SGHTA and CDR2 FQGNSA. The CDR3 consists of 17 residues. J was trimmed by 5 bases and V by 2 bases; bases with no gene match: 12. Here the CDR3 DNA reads TGTGCCAGCAGCTTACACTCTGGGACAGCTAAATATCAGCCCCAGCATTTT. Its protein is CASSLHSGTAKYQPQHF. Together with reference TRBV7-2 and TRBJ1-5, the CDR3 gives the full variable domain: GAGVSQSPSNKVTEKGKDVELRCDPISGHTALYWYRQSLGQGLEFLIYFQGNSAPDKSGLPSDRFSAERTGGSVSTLTIQRTQQEDSAVYLCASSLHSGTAKYQPQHFGDGTRLSIL.

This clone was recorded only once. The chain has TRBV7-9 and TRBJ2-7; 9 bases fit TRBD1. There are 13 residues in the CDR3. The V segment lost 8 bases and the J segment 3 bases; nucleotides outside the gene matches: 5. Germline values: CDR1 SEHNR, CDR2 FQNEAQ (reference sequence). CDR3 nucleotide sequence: TGTGCCAGCGGAGGGACAGGGAGCTACGAGCAGTACTTC. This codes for CASGGTGSYEQYF. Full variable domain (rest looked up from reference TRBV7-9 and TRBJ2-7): DTGVSQNPRHKITKRGQNVTFRCDPISEHNRLYWYRQTLGQGPEFLTYFQNEAQLEKSRLLSDRFSAERPKGSFSTLEIQRTEQGDSAMYLCASGGTGSYEQYFGPGTRLTVT.

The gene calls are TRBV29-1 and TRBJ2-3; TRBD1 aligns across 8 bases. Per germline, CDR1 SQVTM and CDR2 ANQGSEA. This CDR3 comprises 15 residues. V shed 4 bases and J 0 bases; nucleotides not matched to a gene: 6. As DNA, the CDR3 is TGCAGCGTTGGCCCCCAGGGGGCCAGCACAGATACGCAGTATTTT. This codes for CSVGPQGASTDTQYF.

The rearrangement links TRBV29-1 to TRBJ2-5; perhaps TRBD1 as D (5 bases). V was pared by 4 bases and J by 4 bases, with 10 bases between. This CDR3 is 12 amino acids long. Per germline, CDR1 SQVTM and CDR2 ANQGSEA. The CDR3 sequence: CSVAGQGETQYF. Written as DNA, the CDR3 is TGCAGCGTTGCAGGGCAGGGAGAGACCCAGTACTTC.

This CDR3 is CASSLWGSTDTQYF. The CDR3 DNA is TGCGCCAGCAGCTTGTGGGGTAGCACAGATACGCAGTATTTT. The chain recombines TRBV5-1 with TRBJ2-3; no definite D call. CDR1 and CDR2 (germline): SGHRS, YFSETQ. The length of the CDR3 is 14 residues. Trimming stripped 1 base from V and 0 bases from J, with 6 bases between.

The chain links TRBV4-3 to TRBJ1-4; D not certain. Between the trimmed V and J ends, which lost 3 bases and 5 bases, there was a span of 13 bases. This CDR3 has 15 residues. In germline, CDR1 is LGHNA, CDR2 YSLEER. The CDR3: CASSQQTMGNEKLFF. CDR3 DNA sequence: TGCGCCAGCAGCCAGCAGACAATGGGGAATGAAAAACTGTTTTTT.

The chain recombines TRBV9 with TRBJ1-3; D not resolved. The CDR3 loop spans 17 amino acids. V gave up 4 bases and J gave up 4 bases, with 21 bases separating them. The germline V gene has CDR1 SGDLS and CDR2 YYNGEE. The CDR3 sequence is CASSTPLDEMSGNTIYF. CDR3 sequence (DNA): TGTGCCAGCAGCACGCCCTTGGACGAAATGAGCGGAAACACCATATATTTT.

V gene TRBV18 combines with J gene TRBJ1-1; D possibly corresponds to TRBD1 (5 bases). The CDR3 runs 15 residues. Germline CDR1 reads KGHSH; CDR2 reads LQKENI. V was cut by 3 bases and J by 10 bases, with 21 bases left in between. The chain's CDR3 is CASSPLTGTSEGAFF. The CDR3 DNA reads TGTGCCAGCTCACCCCTTACCGGGACCTCCGAGGGAGCTTTCTTT.

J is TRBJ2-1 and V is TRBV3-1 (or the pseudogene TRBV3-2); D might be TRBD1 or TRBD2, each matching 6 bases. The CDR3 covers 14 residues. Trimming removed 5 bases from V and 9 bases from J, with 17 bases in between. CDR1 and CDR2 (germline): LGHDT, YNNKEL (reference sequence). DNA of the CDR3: TGTGCCAGCAGCTCCCCGGGGGCGACAGTTGAGCAGTTCTTC. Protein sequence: CASSSPGATVEQFF.

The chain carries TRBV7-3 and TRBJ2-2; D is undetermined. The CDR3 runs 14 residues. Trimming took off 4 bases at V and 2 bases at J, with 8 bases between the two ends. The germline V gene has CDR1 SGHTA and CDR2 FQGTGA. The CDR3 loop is CASSSLDNTGELFF. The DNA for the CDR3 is TGTGCCAGCAGCTCTCTGGACAACACCGGGGAGCTGTTTTTT.

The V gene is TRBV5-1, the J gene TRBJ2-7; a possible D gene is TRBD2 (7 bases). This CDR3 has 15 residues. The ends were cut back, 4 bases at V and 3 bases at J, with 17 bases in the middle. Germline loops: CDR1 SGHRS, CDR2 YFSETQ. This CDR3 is CASSGNLGGVYEQYF. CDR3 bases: TGCGCCAGCAGCGGGAACCTAGGGGGGGTCTACGAGCAGTACTTC.

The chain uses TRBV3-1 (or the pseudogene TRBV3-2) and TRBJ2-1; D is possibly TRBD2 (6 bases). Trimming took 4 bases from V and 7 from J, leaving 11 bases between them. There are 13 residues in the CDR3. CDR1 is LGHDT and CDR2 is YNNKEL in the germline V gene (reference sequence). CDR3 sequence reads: CASSPSRGNEQFF. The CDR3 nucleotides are TGTGCCAGCAGCCCCAGTCGGGGGAATGAGCAGTTCTTC.

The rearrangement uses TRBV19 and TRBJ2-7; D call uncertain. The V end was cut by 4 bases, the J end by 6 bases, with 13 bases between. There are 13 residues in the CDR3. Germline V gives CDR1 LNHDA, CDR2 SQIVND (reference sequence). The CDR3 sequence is CASSTGPMVEQYF. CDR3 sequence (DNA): TGTGCCAGTAGTACAGGTCCCATGGTCGAGCAGTACTTC.

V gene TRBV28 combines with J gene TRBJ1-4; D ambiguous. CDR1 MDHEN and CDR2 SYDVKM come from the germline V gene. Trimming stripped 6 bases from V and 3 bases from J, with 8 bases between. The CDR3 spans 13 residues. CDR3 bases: TGTGCCAGCAGCCAACGGGCTAATGAAAAACTGTTTTTT. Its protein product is CASSQRANEKLFF.

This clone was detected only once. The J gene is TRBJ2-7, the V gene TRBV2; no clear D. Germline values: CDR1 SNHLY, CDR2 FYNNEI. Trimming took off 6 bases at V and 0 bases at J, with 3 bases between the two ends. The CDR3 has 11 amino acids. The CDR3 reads CASRPSYEQYF. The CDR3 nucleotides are TGTGCCAGCAGGCCCTCCTACGAGCAGTACTTC.